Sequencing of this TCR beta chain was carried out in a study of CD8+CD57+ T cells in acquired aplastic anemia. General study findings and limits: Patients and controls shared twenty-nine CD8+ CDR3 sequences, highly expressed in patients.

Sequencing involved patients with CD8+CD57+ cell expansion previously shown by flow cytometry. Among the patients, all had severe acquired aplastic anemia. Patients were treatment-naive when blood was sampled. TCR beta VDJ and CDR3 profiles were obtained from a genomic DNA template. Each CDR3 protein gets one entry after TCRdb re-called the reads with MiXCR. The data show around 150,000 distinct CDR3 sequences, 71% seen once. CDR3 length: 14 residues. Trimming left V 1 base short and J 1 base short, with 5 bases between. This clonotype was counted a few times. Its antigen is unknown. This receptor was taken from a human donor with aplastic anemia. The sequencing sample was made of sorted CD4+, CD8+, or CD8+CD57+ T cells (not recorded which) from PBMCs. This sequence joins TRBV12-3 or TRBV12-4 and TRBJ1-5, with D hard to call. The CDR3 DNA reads TGTGCCAGCAGTTTAGGGTCCAGCAATCAGCCCCAGCATTTT. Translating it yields CASSLGSSNQPQHF.